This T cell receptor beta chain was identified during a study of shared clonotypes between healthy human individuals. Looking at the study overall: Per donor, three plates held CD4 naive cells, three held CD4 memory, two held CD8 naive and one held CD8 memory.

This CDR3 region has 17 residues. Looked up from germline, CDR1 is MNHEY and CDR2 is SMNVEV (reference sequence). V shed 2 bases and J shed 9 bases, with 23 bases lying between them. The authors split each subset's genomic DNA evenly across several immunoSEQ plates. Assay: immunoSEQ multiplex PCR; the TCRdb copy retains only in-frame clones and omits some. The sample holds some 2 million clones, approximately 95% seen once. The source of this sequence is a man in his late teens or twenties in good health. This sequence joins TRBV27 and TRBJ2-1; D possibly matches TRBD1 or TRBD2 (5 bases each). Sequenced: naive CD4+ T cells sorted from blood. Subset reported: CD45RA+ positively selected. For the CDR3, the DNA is TGTGCCAGCAGTTTAATGCTTCGAGGGAAGGGGCACGCTGAGCAGTTCTTC. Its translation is CASSLMLRGKGHAEQFF.